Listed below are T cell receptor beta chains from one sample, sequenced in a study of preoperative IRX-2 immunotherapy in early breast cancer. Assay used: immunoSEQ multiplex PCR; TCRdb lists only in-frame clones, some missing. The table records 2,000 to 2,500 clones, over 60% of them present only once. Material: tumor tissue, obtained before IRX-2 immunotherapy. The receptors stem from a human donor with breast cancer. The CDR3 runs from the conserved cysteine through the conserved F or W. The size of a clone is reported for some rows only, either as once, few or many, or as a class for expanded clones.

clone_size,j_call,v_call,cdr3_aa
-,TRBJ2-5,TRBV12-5,CASTRDQETQYF
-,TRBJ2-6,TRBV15,CATSRGFDRGFTVLTF
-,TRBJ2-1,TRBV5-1,CASSFGQGSYNEQFF
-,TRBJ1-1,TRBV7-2,CASSLFQNTEAFF
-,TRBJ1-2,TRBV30,CAWSVASQSYTF
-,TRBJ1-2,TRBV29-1,CSVEEQSSNNYGYTF
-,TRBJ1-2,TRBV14,CASSQSGEIISNGYTF
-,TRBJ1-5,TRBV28,CASSLVGGGSNQPQHF
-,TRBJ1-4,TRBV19,CASRRDREEKLFF
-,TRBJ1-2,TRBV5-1,CASSLNRDTANYGYTF
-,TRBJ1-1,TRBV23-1,CASYQQGGDTEAFF
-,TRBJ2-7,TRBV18,CASSPTDRLYEQYF
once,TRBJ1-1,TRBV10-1,CASRGNTEAFF
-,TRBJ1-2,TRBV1,CASSQDQVIGYTF
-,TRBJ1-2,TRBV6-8,CASSSGPPYGYTF
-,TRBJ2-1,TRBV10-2,CASSESVASGGEQFF
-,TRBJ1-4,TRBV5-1,CASSFGRQTATNEKLFF
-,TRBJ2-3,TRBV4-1,CASSPGTVSTDTQYF
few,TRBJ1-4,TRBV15,CATSRDLKLNEKLFF
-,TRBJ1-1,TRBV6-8,CASRGQGDTEAFF
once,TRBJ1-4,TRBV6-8,CASSSRVGSEKLFF
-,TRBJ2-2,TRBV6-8,CASSFATSGAARTGELFF
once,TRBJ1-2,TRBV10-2,CASSEVGRGSYGYTF
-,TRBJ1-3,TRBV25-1,CASSPLLGSGNTIYF
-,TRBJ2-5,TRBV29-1,CSVPETVQETQYF
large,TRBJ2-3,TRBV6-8,CASSYWDSSTDTQYF
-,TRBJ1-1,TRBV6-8,CASSYTGGNTEAFF
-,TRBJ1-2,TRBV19,CASSPWTGPNYGYTF
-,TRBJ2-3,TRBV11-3,CASSLSAGGVSTDTQYF
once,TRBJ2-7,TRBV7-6,CASSQDLKDSYEQYF
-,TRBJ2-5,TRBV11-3,CASSLNRGPETQYF
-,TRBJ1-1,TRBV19,CASSIFGLQNTEAFF
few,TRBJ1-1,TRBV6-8,CASSYSQGKSEAFF
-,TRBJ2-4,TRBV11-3,CASSSATSGVAKNIQYF
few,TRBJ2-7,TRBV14,CASSQVQRQYF
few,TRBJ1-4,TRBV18,CASSPPGEDGEKLFF
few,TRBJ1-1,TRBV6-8,CASSYNSGNTEAFF